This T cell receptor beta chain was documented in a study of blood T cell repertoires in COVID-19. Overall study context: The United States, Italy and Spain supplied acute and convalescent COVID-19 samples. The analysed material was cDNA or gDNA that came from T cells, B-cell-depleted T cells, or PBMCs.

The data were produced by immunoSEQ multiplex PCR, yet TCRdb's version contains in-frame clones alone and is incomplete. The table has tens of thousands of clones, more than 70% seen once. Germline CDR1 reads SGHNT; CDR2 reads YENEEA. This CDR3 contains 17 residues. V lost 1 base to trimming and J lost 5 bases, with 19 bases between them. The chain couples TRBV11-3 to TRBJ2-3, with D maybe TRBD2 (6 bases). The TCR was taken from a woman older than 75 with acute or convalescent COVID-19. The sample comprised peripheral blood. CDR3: CASSLAAGSSAEDTQYF. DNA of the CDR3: TGTGCCAGCAGCTTAGCTGCCGGGAGCTCCGCGGAAGATACGCAGTATTTT.